The 10 T cell receptor beta chains below come from one sample, sequenced in a study of blood T cell repertoires in COVID-19. Some clones are missing from TCRdb's copy, which holds only in-frame ones; the method was immunoSEQ multiplex PCR. The table shows roughly 280,000 clones, with about 90% occurring only once. The sample comprised peripheral blood. The source is a woman in her forties or fifties who had recovered from COVID-19.

The chain employs TRBV5-1 and TRBJ1-4, with 7 bases lining up with TRBD1. CDR1 SGHRS and CDR2 YFSETQ come from the germline V gene. V shed 5 bases and J 5 bases; nucleotides not matched to a gene: 9. The CDR3 covers 15 residues. In DNA, the CDR3 is TGCGCCAGCAGTGCGTTGGGACAGCTAAATGAAAAACTGTTTTTT. Translation gives CASSALGQLNEKLFF.

J is TRBJ2-3 and V is TRBV18, with D tentatively TRBD1 (5 bases). Germline V gene lookup returns CDR1 KGHSH and CDR2 LQKENI. V lost 6 bases to trimming and J lost 3 bases, with 10 bases between them. This CDR3 is 13 amino acids long. CDR3 loop: CASSHDRTDTQYF. Written as DNA, the CDR3 is TGTGCCAGCTCTCATGACAGAACAGATACGCAGTATTTT. The full variable domain, its missing parts supplied by reference TRBV18 and TRBJ2-3, is NAGVMQNPRHLVRRRGQEARLRCSPMKGHSHVYWYRQLPEEGLKFMVYLQKENIIDESGMPKERFSAEFPKEGPSILRIQQVVRGDSAAYFCASSHDRTDTQYFGPGTRLTVL.

J is TRBJ1-2 and V is TRBV15; D ambiguous. There are 15 residues in the CDR3. V lost 1 base and J lost 3, with 12 bases in between. Germline V gives CDR1 LNHNV, CDR2 YYDKDF (reference sequence). CDR3 amino acids: CATSRVEQRDYGYTF. In DNA form, the CDR3 reads TGTGCCACCAGCAGAGTGGAACAGAGAGACTATGGCTACACCTTC.

The V gene is TRBV5-4, the J gene TRBJ1-2; D uncertain. Trimming left V 0 bases short and J 9 bases short, with 18 bases between. From germline, CDR1 is SGHNT and CDR2 YYREEE (reference sequence). The CDR3 consists of 15 residues. The CDR3: CASSLGLGHTDRYTF. CDR3 nucleotide sequence: TGTGCCAGCAGCTTGGGACTAGGCCACACCGATCGCTACACCTTC.

The chain joins TRBV7-8 to TRBJ1-2, with D possibly matching TRBD1 (6 bases). The CDR3 spans 13 residues. CDR1 and CDR2 from the germline V gene are SGHVS and FQNEAQ. V lost 1 base, J lost 14 bases, and 17 bases lay in between. CDR3 residues: CASSLGGSTQGTF. CDR3 nucleotide sequence: TGTGCCAGCAGCTTAGGAGGGTCCACCCAGGGGACCTTC.

This clone showed up just a few times. This chain links TRBV6-5 with TRBJ2-5; weak D call: TRBD2 (5 bases). There are 15 residues in the CDR3. Germline assignment: CDR1 MNHEY and CDR2 SVGAGI. Trimming removed 5 bases from V and 4 bases from J, with 17 bases in between. CDR3 coding DNA: TGTGCCAGCAGTATTGACGCGAGGGATGTAGAGACCCAGTACTTC. This codes for CASSIDARDVETQYF.

In DNA, the CDR3 is TGTGCCAGCAGTTCTGGGGCCAACCCGTCCCAAGAGACCCAGTACTTC. Translation gives CASSSGANPSQETQYF. The chain carries TRBV27 and TRBJ2-5; TRBD1 is a possible D gene (5 bases). V was clipped by 4 bases and J by 1 base, with 16 bases between them. The CDR3 is 16 residues long. Germline values: CDR1 MNHEY, CDR2 SMNVEV (reference sequence).

The rearrangement joins TRBV6-5 to TRBJ2-7; possibly TRBD1 for D (5 bases). This CDR3 contains 14 residues. Germline CDR1 is MNHEY and CDR2 is SVGAGI. Trimming removed 3 bases from V and 9 bases from J, with 18 bases in between. The CDR3 sequence is CASSYDRTSLRQYF. CDR3 coding DNA: TGTGCCAGCAGTTATGACAGAACCTCTCTACGGCAGTACTTC.

This chain links TRBV5-4 with TRBJ2-5, with D uncertain. This CDR3 region has 14 residues. The germline gives CDR1 SGHNT, CDR2 YYREEE (reference sequence). V lost 4 bases, J lost 3 bases, and 13 bases lay in between. The CDR3 DNA reads as TGTGCCAGCAGCCAAGGTAGCATTGAAGAGACCCAGTACTTC. Its protein is CASSQGSIEETQYF.

The chain has TRBV19 and TRBJ1-1, with 7 nucleotides matching TRBD1. Germline trimming cut 5 bases from V and 0 bases from J; bases unmatched to any gene: 3. The CDR3 spans 14 residues. CDR1 is LNHDA, CDR2 SQIVND, per germline (reference sequence). DNA for the CDR3: TGTGCCAGTAGTCGGACAGGCGTGAACACTGAAGCTTTCTTT. It specifies CASSRTGVNTEAFF.